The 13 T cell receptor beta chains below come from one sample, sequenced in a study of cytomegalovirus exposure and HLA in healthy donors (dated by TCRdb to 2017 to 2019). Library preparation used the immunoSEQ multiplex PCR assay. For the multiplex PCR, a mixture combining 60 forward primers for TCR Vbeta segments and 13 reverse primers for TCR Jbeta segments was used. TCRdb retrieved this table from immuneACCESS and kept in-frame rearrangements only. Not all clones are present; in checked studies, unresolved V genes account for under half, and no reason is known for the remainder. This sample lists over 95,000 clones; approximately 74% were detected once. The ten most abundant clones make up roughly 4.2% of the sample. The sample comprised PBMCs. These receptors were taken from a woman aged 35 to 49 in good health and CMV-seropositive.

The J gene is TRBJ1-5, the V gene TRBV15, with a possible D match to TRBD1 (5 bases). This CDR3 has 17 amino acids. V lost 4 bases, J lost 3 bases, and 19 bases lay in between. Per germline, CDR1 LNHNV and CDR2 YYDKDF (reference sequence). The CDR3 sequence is CATSIPRAGWNNQPQHF. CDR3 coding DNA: TGTGCCACCAGCATCCCCCGGGCAGGGTGGAACAATCAGCCCCAGCATTTT.

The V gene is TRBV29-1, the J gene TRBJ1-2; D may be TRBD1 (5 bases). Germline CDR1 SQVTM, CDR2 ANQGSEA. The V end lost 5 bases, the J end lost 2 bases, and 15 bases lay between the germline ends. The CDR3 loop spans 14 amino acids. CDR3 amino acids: CSVTGGDSNYGYTF. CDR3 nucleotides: TGCAGCGTTACTGGGGGGGACTCGAACTATGGCTACACCTTC.

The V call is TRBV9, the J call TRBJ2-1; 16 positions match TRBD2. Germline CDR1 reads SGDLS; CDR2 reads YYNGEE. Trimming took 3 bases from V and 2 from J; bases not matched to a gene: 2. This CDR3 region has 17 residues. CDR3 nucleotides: TGTGCCAGCAGCGAGGGGACTAGCGGGGGGGCCTACAATGAGCAGTTCTTC. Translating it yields CASSEGTSGGAYNEQFF.

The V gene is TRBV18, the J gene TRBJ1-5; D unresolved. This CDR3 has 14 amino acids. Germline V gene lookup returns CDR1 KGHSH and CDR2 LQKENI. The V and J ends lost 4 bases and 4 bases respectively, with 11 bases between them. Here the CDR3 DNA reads TGTGCCAGCTCACAGGGAGACCGGAATCAGCCCCAGCATTTT. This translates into CASSQGDRNQPQHF.

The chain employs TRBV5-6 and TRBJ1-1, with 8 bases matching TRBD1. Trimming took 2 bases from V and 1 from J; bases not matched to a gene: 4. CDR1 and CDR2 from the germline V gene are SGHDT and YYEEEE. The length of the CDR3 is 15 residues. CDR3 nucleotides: TGTGCCAGCAGCTTTTCCGGGACAGGGAACACTGAAGCTTTCTTT. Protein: CASSFSGTGNTEAFF.

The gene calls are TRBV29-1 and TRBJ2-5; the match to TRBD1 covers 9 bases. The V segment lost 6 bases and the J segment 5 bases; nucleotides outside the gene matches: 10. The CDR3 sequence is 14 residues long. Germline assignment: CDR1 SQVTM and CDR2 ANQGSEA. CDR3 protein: CSVLGDRDVETQYF. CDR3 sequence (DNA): TGCAGCGTGTTAGGGGACAGGGATGTTGAGACCCAGTACTTC. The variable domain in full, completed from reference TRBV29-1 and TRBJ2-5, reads SAVISQKPSRDICQRGTSLTIQCQVDSQVTMMFWYRQQPGQSLTLIATANQGSEATYESGFVIDKFPISRPNLTFSTLTVSNMSPEDSSIYLCSVLGDRDVETQYFGPGTRLLVL.

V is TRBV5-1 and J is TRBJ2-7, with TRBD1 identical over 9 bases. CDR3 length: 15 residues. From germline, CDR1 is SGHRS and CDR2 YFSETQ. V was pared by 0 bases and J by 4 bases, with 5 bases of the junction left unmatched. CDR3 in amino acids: CASSLAGTGKYEQYF. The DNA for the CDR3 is TGCGCCAGCAGCTTGGCCGGGACAGGGAAGTACGAGCAGTACTTC.

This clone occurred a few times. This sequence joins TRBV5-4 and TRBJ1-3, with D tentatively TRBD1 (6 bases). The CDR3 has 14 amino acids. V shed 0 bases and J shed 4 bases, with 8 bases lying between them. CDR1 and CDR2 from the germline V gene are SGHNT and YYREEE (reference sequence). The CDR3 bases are TGTGCCAGCAGCTTGGACAGGGCCGGAAACACCATATATTTT. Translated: CASSLDRAGNTIYF.

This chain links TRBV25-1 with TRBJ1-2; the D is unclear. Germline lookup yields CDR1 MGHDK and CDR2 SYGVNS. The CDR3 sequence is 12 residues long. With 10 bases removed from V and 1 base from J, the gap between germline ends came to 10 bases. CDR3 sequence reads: CAMTLVNYGYTF. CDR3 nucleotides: TGTGCCATGACTTTAGTTAACTATGGCTACACCTTC.

CDR3 loop: CASSEYRGNQPQHF. The CDR3 DNA reads TGTGCCAGCAGTGAATATCGGGGAAATCAGCCCCAGCATTTT. The chain couples TRBV2 to TRBJ1-5, with D hard to call. Trimming shortened V by 2 bases and J by 4 bases, and 9 bases separated the two germline ends. The CDR3 is made up of 14 amino acids. The germline V gene has CDR1 SNHLY and CDR2 FYNNEI.

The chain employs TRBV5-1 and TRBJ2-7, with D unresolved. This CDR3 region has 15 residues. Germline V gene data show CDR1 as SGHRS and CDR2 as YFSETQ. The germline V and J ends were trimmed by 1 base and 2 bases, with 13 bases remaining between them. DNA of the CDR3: TGCGCCAGCAGCTTGTTACCTAGTCCTACCTACGAGCAGTACTTC. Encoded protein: CASSLLPSPTYEQYF.

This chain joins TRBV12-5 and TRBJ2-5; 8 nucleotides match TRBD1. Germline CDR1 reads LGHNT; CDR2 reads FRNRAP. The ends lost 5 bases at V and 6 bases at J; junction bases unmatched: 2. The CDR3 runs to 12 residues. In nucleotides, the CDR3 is TGTGCTAGTGGTGGACAGGGCCAGACCCAGTACTTC. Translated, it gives CASGGQGQTQYF.

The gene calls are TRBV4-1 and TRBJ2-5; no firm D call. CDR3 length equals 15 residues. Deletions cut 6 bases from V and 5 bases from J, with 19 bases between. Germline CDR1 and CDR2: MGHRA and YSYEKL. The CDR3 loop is CASSTATTTRETQYF. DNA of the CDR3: TGCGCCAGCAGTACCGCGACGACGACCAGGGAGACCCAGTACTTC.